This T cell receptor (beta chain) was sequenced for a study of cytomegalovirus exposure and HLA in healthy donors. A single count supports this clone. Other DNA sequences in this sample translate to the same CDR3. 60 Vbeta and 13 Jbeta primers were used in PCR. The protocol was immunoSEQ multiplex PCR, while the TCRdb copy is restricted to in-frame clones and leaves out a portion. The sample yields about 150,000 clones, almost 85% seen once. The sequence came from a girl aged 10 to 17 in good health and CMV-seropositive. The sequencing input was PBMCs.

This CDR3 reads CASSIGQGGNQPQHF. The CDR3 coding sequence is TGTGCCAGTAGTATAGGACAGGGTGGCAATCAGCCCCAGCATTTT. This chain joins TRBV19 and TRBJ1-5; 7 bases agree with TRBD1. V shed 1 base and J 2 bases; nucleotides not matched to a gene: 2. Germline CDR1 and CDR2: LNHDA and SQIVND (reference sequence). This CDR3 is built from 15 residues.